This TCR beta chain was retrieved from a study of beta chain features in type 1 diabetes. Of the isolated RNA, all was reverse transcribed, and so the sequenced material was expressed TCRB transcripts. The repertoire was sequenced with immunoSEQ multiplex PCR; TCRdb's copy has only in-frame clones and lacks some. This sample has tens of thousands of clones, with around three fifths found just once. After removal of 0 bases from V and 7 bases from J, the junction contained 10 bases not matched to a gene. This CDR3 region has 16 residues. The germline gives CDR1 SGHTA, CDR2 FQGNSA. Sequencing used Tregs from blood. This TCR came from a woman under 30 in good health. This chain joins TRBV7-2 and TRBJ2-5; 8 bases are a match to TRBD2. The CDR3 region is CASSLAGGPAGGTQYF. CDR3 coding DNA: TGTGCCAGCAGCTTAGCGGGGGGGCCGGCGGGGGGGACCCAGTACTTC.